The 28 T cell receptor beta chains listed next were all sequenced from one sample in a study of technical replicates of blood from a few donors. Data came from immunoSEQ multiplex PCR; TCRdb stores just in-frame clones and leaves some out. The data hold over 50,000 clones, with about 86% observed a single time. Material for sequencing was PBMCs. These receptors originate from a human donor in good health. Some clones in this sample may be carry-over from other donors' samples.

CDR3 region: CASSVVASGQETQYF. The DNA for the CDR3 is TGTGCCAGCAGCGTAGTGGCTAGCGGGCAAGAGACCCAGTACTTC. The chain joins TRBV9 to TRBJ2-5; TRBD2 agrees at 8 bases. Germline values: CDR1 SGDLS, CDR2 YYNGEE. CDR3 length: 15 amino acids. The ends lost 0 bases at V and 2 bases at J; junction bases unmatched: 3.

The rearrangement links TRBV18 to TRBJ2-2; 9 bases align to TRBD1. The CDR3 totals 17 residues. In germline, CDR1 is KGHSH, CDR2 LQKENI. V lost 2 bases to trimming and J lost 1 base; unmatched junction nucleotides: 5. The chain's CDR3 is CASSPGTGIWNTGELFF. The CDR3 bases are TGTGCCAGCTCACCAGGGACAGGGATTTGGAACACCGGGGAGCTGTTTTTT.

In its sample, this clone was seen a few times. The chain couples TRBV4-3 to TRBJ1-1; 9 bases map to TRBD1. Trimming at V came to 1 base and at J to 5 bases, leaving 8 bases not matched to a gene. CDR3 length equals 16 residues. The germline gives CDR1 LGHNA, CDR2 YSLEER. The CDR3 sequence is CASSQARQGGSTEAFF. CDR3 nucleotides: TGCGCCAGCAGCCAAGCTCGACAGGGGGGGAGTACTGAAGCTTTCTTT.

The chain is built from TRBV7-9 and TRBJ1-2; the D gene is possibly TRBD1 (5 bases). This CDR3 region has 13 residues. The V and J ends lost 3 bases and 3 bases respectively, with 8 bases between them. CDR1 and CDR2 (germline): SEHNR, FQNEAQ (reference sequence). The CDR3 reads CASSFGGDYGYTF. The CDR3 bases are TGTGCCAGCAGCTTCGGAGGGGACTATGGCTACACCTTC.

This clone has only a few counts. V and J are TRBV4-2 and TRBJ2-3; TRBD2 is a possible D gene (7 bases). Germline CDR1 is LGHNA and CDR2 is YNFKEQ. This CDR3 spans 14 amino acids. The V gene lost 8 bases and the J gene lost 2 bases, with 14 bases spanning the gap. Here the CDR3 reads CASRGGVDTDTQYF. CDR3 sequence (DNA): TGTGCCAGCCGCGGGGGCGTAGACACAGATACGCAGTATTTT.

This chain links TRBV9 with TRBJ1-4, with 7 nucleotides matching TRBD1. Per germline, CDR1 SGDLS and CDR2 YYNGEE. The CDR3 is 17 residues long. Germline trimming cut 0 bases from V and 5 bases from J; bases unmatched to any gene: 10. This CDR3 reads CASSVGGGGLPNEKLFF. In nucleotides, the CDR3 is TGTGCCAGCAGCGTAGGCGGAGGGGGCTTACCCAATGAAAAACTGTTTTTT.

CDR3 sequence (DNA): TGTGCCAGTAGTATACCGGGACAGACAGATACGCAGTATTTT. Protein: CASSIPGQTDTQYF. The rearrangement links TRBV19 to TRBJ2-3; 7 bases map to TRBD1. From germline, CDR1 is LNHDA and CDR2 SQIVND (reference sequence). V lost 2 bases and J lost 3; bases outside the gene matches: 2. CDR3 size: 14 residues.

V usage is TRBV15 and J usage is TRBJ1-2; the D is unclear. The CDR3 is 15 amino acids. In germline, CDR1 is LNHNV, CDR2 YYDKDF (reference sequence). The V and J ends lost 0 bases and 5 bases respectively, with 13 bases between them. CDR3 bases: TGTGCCACCAGCAGAGATGGCGGCAGGACTTATGGCTACACCTTC. Amino acids: CATSRDGGRTYGYTF.

The gene calls are TRBV6-4 and TRBJ2-2, with TRBD1 identical over 9 bases. The germline CDR1 and CDR2 sequences are MRHNA and SNTAGT. CDR3 length: 16 amino acids. Unmatched junction bases numbered 7, after V lost 3 bases and J lost 5 bases. The CDR3, as DNA: TGTGCCAGCAGTGATGGGGGACAGGGACAAACCGGGGAGCTGTTTTTT. Amino acids: CASSDGGQGQTGELFF.

The rearrangement links TRBV11-2 to TRBJ2-3; weak D call: TRBD1 (6 bases). Germline lookup yields CDR1 SGHAT and CDR2 FQNNGV. The CDR3 sequence is 14 residues long. V lost 6 bases and J lost 2, with 12 bases in between. CDR3 region: CASRTGQHTDTQYF. CDR3 nucleotide sequence: TGTGCCAGCAGAACAGGACAGCACACAGATACGCAGTATTTT.

In nucleotides, the CDR3 is TGCGCCAGCAGCCAACTGAGGTCTGGACTAGCGGGAGTCGAGCAGTACTTC. Translation gives CASSQLRSGLAGVEQYF. The chain carries TRBV4-3 and TRBJ2-7, with 13 nucleotides matching TRBD2. The germline gives CDR1 LGHNA, CDR2 YSLEER. CDR3 length: 17 amino acids. With 2 bases clipped from V and 6 bases from J, the junction kept 10 bases outside the gene matches.

The V call is TRBV6-5, the J call TRBJ1-2; D is unclear. The CDR3 loop spans 15 amino acids. Trimming took off 2 bases at V and 0 bases at J, with 10 bases between the two ends. Per germline, CDR1 MNHEY and CDR2 SVGAGI. Here the CDR3 reads CASSYATQANYGYTF. The CDR3 DNA reads as TGTGCCAGCAGTTACGCGACACAAGCTAACTATGGCTACACCTTC.

The V and J genes are TRBV23-1 and TRBJ2-4, with TRBD2 matching 9 bases. TRBV23-1 is given ORF status, its function remaining uncertain. This CDR3 has 20 amino acids. Trimming took 3 bases from V and 0 from J; bases not matched to a gene: 15. DNA of the CDR3: TGCGCCAGCAGTCAGCCCCCCCTTACTAGCGGGTTCCTAGCCAAAAACATTCAGTACTTC. Translated, it gives CASSQPPLTSGFLAKNIQYF.

This rearrangement joins TRBV6-4 to TRBJ2-7; 10 bases line up with TRBD1. CDR3 length: 16 residues. Germline CDR1 reads MRHNA; CDR2 reads SNTAGT. Germline trimming cut 5 bases from V and 1 base from J; bases unmatched to any gene: 8. The chain's CDR3 is CASSWFRDRGSYEQYF. The CDR3 coding sequence is TGTGCCAGCAGTTGGTTCCGGGACAGGGGATCCTACGAGCAGTACTTC.

This chain links TRBV4-1 with TRBJ2-7; 11 bases match TRBD2. V gave up 0 bases and J gave up 3 bases; unmatched junction bases: 10. This CDR3 spans 18 amino acids. Germline loops: CDR1 MGHRA, CDR2 YSYEKL. The CDR3 protein is CASSQDLFGLAGGYEQYF. The CDR3 coding sequence is TGCGCCAGCAGCCAAGATCTTTTCGGGCTAGCGGGGGGCTACGAGCAGTACTTC.

The CDR3 sequence is CASSTQAQGKETQYF. The CDR3 DNA follows: TGTGCCAGCAGCACACAAGCCCAGGGAAAAGAGACCCAGTACTTC. This sequence joins TRBV7-9 and TRBJ2-5; TRBD1 might be the D (5 bases). CDR3 length: 15 amino acids. Looked up from germline, CDR1 is SEHNR and CDR2 is FQNEAQ (reference sequence). Trimming left V 5 bases short and J 3 bases short, with 16 bases between.

The chain carries TRBV7-2 and TRBJ2-1, with 9 bases identical to TRBD2. This CDR3 spans 15 amino acids. The V gene's germline CDR1 is SGHTA and CDR2 FQGNSA. The J segment lost 4 bases and the V segment lost 5 bases, leaving 6 bases of the junction unmatched. The CDR3, as DNA: TGTGCCAGCAGCATTAGCGGGAGTGGGTACAATGAGCAGTTCTTC. Its translation: CASSISGSGYNEQFF. Filled out from reference TRBV7-2 and TRBJ2-1, the complete variable domain reads GAGVSQSPSNKVTEKGKDVELRCDPISGHTALYWYRQSLGQGLEFLIYFQGNSAPDKSGLPSDRFSAERTGGSVSTLTIQRTQQEDSAVYLCASSISGSGYNEQFFGPGTRLTVL.

The genes are TRBV29-1 and TRBJ2-7, with D tentatively TRBD2 (5 bases). CDR3 size: 13 residues. Germline lookup yields CDR1 SQVTM and CDR2 ANQGSEA. Between the trimmed V and J ends, which lost 0 bases and 2 bases, there was a span of 8 bases. CDR3 residues: CSVEEDSAYEQYF. CDR3 coding DNA: TGCAGCGTTGAAGAGGACTCTGCCTACGAGCAGTACTTC.

The chain uses TRBV7-9 and TRBJ1-1; D is unclear. V was clipped by 5 bases and J by 4 bases, with 20 bases between them. Per the germline V gene, CDR1 is SEHNR and CDR2 is FQNEAQ (reference sequence). The CDR3 totals 16 residues. The CDR3 bases are TGTGCCAGCAGCCGAGGGAGGGTAGTGGAGGGCACTGAAGCTTTCTTT. Its protein is CASSRGRVVEGTEAFF.

The chain has TRBV2 and TRBJ2-5; 11 nucleotides agree with TRBD2. The CDR3 is 18 residues long. V trimming: 4 bases; J trimming: 4 bases; junction bases outside the gene matches: 14. CDR1 is SNHLY and CDR2 is FYNNEI in the germline V gene. Here the CDR3 reads CASSAGPLAGGPLETQYF. The CDR3 DNA is TGTGCCAGCAGTGCAGGACCGTTAGCGGGAGGGCCTTTAGAGACCCAGTACTTC.

V usage is TRBV7-2 and J usage is TRBJ2-7, with a possible D match to TRBD1 (7 bases). CDR3 length: 15 residues. Germline CDR1 reads SGHTA; CDR2 reads FQGNSA. The V and J ends lost 4 bases and 6 bases respectively, with 19 bases between them. The CDR3 spells CASSSRQGGFGEQYF. The CDR3 DNA sequence: TGTGCCAGCAGCTCCAGACAGGGAGGCTTCGGCGAGCAGTACTTC. The full variable domain, with the rest looked up from reference TRBV7-2 and TRBJ2-7, is GAGVSQSPSNKVTEKGKDVELRCDPISGHTALYWYRQSLGQGLEFLIYFQGNSAPDKSGLPSDRFSAERTGGSVSTLTIQRTQQEDSAVYLCASSSRQGGFGEQYFGPGTRLTVT.

J is TRBJ2-1 and V is TRBV7-3, with 7 bases identical to TRBD2. J lost 8 bases, V lost 1 base, and 8 bases had no gene match. This CDR3 contains 15 residues. CDR1 and CDR2 from the germline V gene are SGHTA and FQGTGA. The CDR3 nucleotides read TGTGCCAGCAGCTTAAGTGGGAGGGCCTTGGATGAGCAGTTCTTC. It codes for CASSLSGRALDEQFF.

The chain has TRBV6-1 and TRBJ2-2, with D hard to call. Germline loops: CDR1 MNHNS, CDR2 SASEGT. Trimming left V 7 bases short and J 6 bases short, with 9 bases between. The CDR3 is 12 residues long. The CDR3, as DNA: TGTGCCAGCACACTCCAAGCCGGGGAGCTGTTTTTT. The encoded protein is CASTLQAGELFF.

The chain employs TRBV7-6 and TRBJ2-1, with D maybe TRBD1 (6 bases). The V end lost 7 bases, the J end lost 2 bases, and 15 bases lay between the germline ends. The V gene's germline CDR1 is SGHVS and CDR2 FNYEAQ. This CDR3 comprises 15 residues. In DNA, the CDR3 is TGTGCCAGCACCAGCGGTTGGGGGCCCTACAATGAGCAGTTCTTC. Translation gives CASTSGWGPYNEQFF.

This clone was seen only a few times. V usage is TRBV2 and J usage is TRBJ2-7; 8 positions agree with TRBD1. Germline assignment: CDR1 SNHLY and CDR2 FYNNEI. J gave up 3 bases and V 7 bases, and 11 bases lay outside the gene matches. The CDR3 is 15 amino acids. The CDR3 reads CASTPRTGTDYEQYF. CDR3 in DNA: TGTGCCAGCACACCAAGGACAGGGACAGACTACGAGCAGTACTTC.

The CDR3 loop reads CASSQDRGVTYEQYF. In DNA, the CDR3 is TGCGCCAGCAGCCAAGATCGCGGGGTAACCTACGAGCAGTACTTC. J is TRBJ2-7 and V is TRBV4-3; the D gene is possibly TRBD2 (6 bases). This CDR3 is built from 15 residues. Trimming took off 0 bases at V and 2 bases at J, with 11 bases between the two ends. Germline lookup yields CDR1 LGHNA and CDR2 YSLEER.

The chain uses TRBV28 and TRBJ1-2; D remains unclear. This CDR3 spans 14 amino acids. V shed 6 bases and J shed 4 bases, with 15 bases lying between them. Looked up from germline, CDR1 is MDHEN and CDR2 is SYDVKM. CDR3 loop: CASRSAGSGYGYTF. DNA of the CDR3: TGTGCCAGCAGATCTGCGGGGTCGGGCTATGGCTACACCTTC.

The J gene is TRBJ1-4, the V gene TRBV4-2; 7 bases line up with TRBD1. Germline V lookup: CDR1 LGHNA, CDR2 YNFKEQ. This CDR3 has 13 amino acids. Trimming removed 10 bases from V and 8 bases from J; junction bases left unmatched: 10. This CDR3 is CATARDRDEKLFF. Written as DNA, the CDR3 is TGTGCCACCGCGCGAGACAGGGACGAAAAACTGTTTTTT.